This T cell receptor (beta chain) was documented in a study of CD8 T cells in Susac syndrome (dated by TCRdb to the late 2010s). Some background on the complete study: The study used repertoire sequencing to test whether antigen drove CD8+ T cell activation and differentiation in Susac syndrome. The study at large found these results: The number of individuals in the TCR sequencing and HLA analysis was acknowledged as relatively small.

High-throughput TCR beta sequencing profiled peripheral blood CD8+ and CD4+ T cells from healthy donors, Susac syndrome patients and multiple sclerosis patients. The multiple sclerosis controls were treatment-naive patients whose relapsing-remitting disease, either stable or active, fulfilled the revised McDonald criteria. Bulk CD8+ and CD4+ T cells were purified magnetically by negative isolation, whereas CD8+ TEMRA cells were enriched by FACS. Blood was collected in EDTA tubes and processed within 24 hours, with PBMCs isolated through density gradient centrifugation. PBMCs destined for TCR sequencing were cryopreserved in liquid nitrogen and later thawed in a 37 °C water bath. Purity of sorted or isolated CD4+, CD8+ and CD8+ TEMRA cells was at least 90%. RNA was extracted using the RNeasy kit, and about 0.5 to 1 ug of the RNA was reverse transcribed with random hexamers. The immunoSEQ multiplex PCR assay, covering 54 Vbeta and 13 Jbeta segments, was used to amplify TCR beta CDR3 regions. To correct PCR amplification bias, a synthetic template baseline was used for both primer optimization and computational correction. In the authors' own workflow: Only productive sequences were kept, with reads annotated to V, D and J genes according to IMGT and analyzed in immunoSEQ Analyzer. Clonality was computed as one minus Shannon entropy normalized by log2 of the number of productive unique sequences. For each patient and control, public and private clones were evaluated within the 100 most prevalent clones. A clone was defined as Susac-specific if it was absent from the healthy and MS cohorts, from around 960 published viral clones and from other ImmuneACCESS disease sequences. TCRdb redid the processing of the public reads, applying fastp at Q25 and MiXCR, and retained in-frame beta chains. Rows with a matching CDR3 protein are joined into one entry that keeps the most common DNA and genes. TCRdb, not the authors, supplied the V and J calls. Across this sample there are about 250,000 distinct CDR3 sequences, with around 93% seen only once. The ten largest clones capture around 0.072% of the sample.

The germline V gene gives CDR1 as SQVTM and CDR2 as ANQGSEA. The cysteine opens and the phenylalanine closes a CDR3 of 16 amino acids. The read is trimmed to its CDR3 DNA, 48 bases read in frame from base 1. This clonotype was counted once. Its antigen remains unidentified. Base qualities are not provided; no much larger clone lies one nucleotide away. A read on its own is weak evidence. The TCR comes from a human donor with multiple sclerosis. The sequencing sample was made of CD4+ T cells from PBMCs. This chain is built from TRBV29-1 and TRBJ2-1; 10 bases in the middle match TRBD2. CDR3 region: CSTSGNTRKSYNEQFF. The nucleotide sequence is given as TGCAGTACTAGCGGGAATACACGTAAGTCCTACAATGAGCAGTTCTTC.